The 30 T cell receptor beta chains below come from one sample, sequenced in a study of blood T cell repertoires in COVID-19. Profiled with immunoSEQ multiplex PCR; TCRdb holds only in-frame clones, not every one. The sample contains approximately 380,000 clones, roughly nine tenths of which appear only once. The sequenced sample was PBMCs or T cells enriched from blood (not recorded which). The receptors here all came from a woman in her forties who had been exposed to COVID-19.

The chain carries TRBV7-2 and TRBJ2-7, with D tentatively TRBD1 (6 bases). CDR3 size: 12 residues. Deletions cut 5 bases from V and 3 bases from J, with 8 bases between. Looked up from germline, CDR1 is SGHTA and CDR2 is FQGNSA. The CDR3 region is CASSEQGYEQYF. The CDR3 DNA reads as TGTGCCAGCAGCGAACAGGGCTACGAGCAGTACTTC. Drawing the rest from reference TRBV7-2 and TRBJ2-7, the complete variable domain is GAGVSQSPSNKVTEKGKDVELRCDPISGHTALYWYRQSLGQGLEFLIYFQGNSAPDKSGLPSDRFSAERTGGSVSTLTIQRTQQEDSAVYLCASSEQGYEQYFGPGTRLTVT.

V usage is TRBV18 and J usage is TRBJ2-7; 10 bases match TRBD1. The V segment lost 6 bases and the J segment 0 bases; nucleotides outside the gene matches: 5. The CDR3 has 15 residues. From germline, CDR1 is KGHSH and CDR2 LQKENI. The CDR3 DNA sequence: TGTGCCAGCTCGCTCGGGACAGGGGTCTCCTACGAGCAGTACTTC. As protein: CASSLGTGVSYEQYF.

For the CDR3, the DNA is TGTGCCAGCAGCTCGCTCAGGGGCACCGGGGAGCTGTTTTTT. Translated, it gives CASSSLRGTGELFF. This chain connects TRBV11-2 to TRBJ2-2, with a tentative D call TRBD1 (6 bases). V lost 4 bases, J lost 4 bases, and 10 bases lay in between. This CDR3 spans 14 amino acids. Germline V gene data show CDR1 as SGHAT and CDR2 as FQNNGV.

The V gene is TRBV7-2, the J gene TRBJ1-3; D uncertain. V was shortened by 1 base and J by 4 bases, with 14 bases between the two germline ends. Germline lookup yields CDR1 SGHTA and CDR2 FQGNSA. The CDR3 is made up of 16 amino acids. In DNA form, the CDR3 reads TGTGCCAGCAGCTTAGTTGGCCTCGATTCAGGAAACACCATATATTTT. Translated: CASSLVGLDSGNTIYF.

The chain has TRBV30 and TRBJ1-2; possibly TRBD1 for D (6 bases). Trimming left V 4 bases short and J 4 bases short, with 10 bases between. From germline, CDR1 is GTSNPN and CDR2 SVGIG (reference sequence). CDR3 length equals 12 residues. In DNA, the CDR3 is TGTGCCTGGAAAGGGGGGGGCTATGGCTACACCTTC. Protein sequence: CAWKGGGYGYTF.

The chain has TRBV5-6 and TRBJ1-1, with TRBD1 as a possible D gene (5 bases). CDR1 and CDR2 from the germline V gene are SGHDT and YYEEEE. This CDR3 is 16 amino acids long. V lost 1 base and J 8 bases, leaving 21 bases between the germline ends. DNA for the CDR3: TGTGCCAGCAGCTTGTATGTCGGACAAAGGAATACAGAAGCTTTCTTT. Its protein is CASSLYVGQRNTEAFF.

The CDR3 bases are TGTGCCAGTAGTATATCACAGGGATTCTCTGGAAACACCATATATTTT. Amino acids: CASSISQGFSGNTIYF. This chain joins TRBV19 and TRBJ1-3; possibly TRBD1 for D (6 bases). Germline V CDR1 and CDR2: LNHDA, SQIVND (reference sequence). Between the trimmed V and J ends, which lost 2 bases and 0 bases, there was a span of 11 bases. CDR3 length: 16 amino acids.

This clone was counted once. This chain joins TRBV7-2 and TRBJ2-7; 7 bases are a match to TRBD2. J lost 3 bases, V lost 4 bases, and 6 bases had no gene match. The CDR3 spans 14 residues. The germline gives CDR1 SGHTA, CDR2 FQGNSA. The DNA of the CDR3 is TGTGCCAGCAGCTATCAGACTAGCTTCTACGAGCAGTACTTC. Its protein product is CASSYQTSFYEQYF.

V gene TRBV20-1 combines with J gene TRBJ2-1; TRBD2 agrees at 8 bases. The CDR3 has 16 residues. Germline values: CDR1 DFQATT, CDR2 SNEGSKA (reference sequence). The J segment lost 4 bases and the V segment lost 3 bases, leaving 11 bases of the junction unmatched. The CDR3 loop is CSASDPLRGEYNEQFF. DNA of the CDR3: TGCAGTGCTAGTGACCCCTTGCGGGGGGAGTACAATGAGCAGTTCTTC.

This rearrangement joins TRBV5-6 to TRBJ1-1, with 7 bases identical to TRBD1. This CDR3 contains 18 residues. Germline CDR1 SGHDT, CDR2 YYEEEE. V trimming: 0 bases; J trimming: 1 base; junction bases outside the gene matches: 12. The DNA of the CDR3 is TGTGCCAGCAGCTTGGGGTTTTTCTCCGGGGACAGGAACACTGAAGCTTTCTTT. This codes for CASSLGFFSGDRNTEAFF.

This chain links TRBV18 with TRBJ1-2; 7 bases match TRBD1. V lost 5 bases to trimming and J lost 2 bases; unmatched junction nucleotides: 8. The CDR3 covers 15 residues. Germline lookup yields CDR1 KGHSH and CDR2 LQKENI. The CDR3 reads CASSNREQGNYGYTF. In DNA form, the CDR3 reads TGTGCCAGCTCAAACCGGGAACAGGGGAACTATGGCTACACCTTC.

The chain has TRBV27 and TRBJ2-3; the match to TRBD2 covers 13 bases. Germline CDR1 MNHEY, CDR2 SMNVEV (reference sequence). This CDR3 is built from 18 residues. V shed 5 bases and J 2 bases; nucleotides not matched to a gene: 10. Here the CDR3 DNA reads TGTGCCAGCAGTACCATGGGACTAGCGGGGTTCATCACAGATACGCAGTATTTT. This encodes CASSTMGLAGFITDTQYF.

The gene calls are TRBV4-3 and TRBJ2-7; 7 nucleotides agree with TRBD1. Germline V gene sequence: CDR1 LGHNA, CDR2 YSLEER. This CDR3 is 15 amino acids long. The V segment lost 0 bases and the J segment 2 bases; nucleotides outside the gene matches: 4. In DNA, the CDR3 is TGCGCCAGCAGCCAAGAACAGGGGAGTACCTACGAGCAGTACTTC. It encodes CASSQEQGSTYEQYF.

The rearrangement uses TRBV5-1 and TRBJ2-1; 7 bases are a match to TRBD1. CDR3 length: 15 residues. Germline CDR1 and CDR2: SGHRS and YFSETQ. V dropped 2 bases and J dropped 1; count of bases not matched to a gene: 3. DNA of the CDR3: TGCGCCAGCAGCTTAACACAGGGGTCCTACAATGAGCAGTTCTTC. It yields the protein CASSLTQGSYNEQFF.

The CDR3 is CASRGSGRPNNEQFF. DNA for the CDR3: TGTGCCAGCAGGGGAAGCGGGAGGCCCAACAATGAGCAGTTCTTC. The rearrangement links TRBV6-5 to TRBJ2-1; 9 bases fit TRBD2. The CDR3 is made up of 15 amino acids. The junction had 8 bases not matched to a gene; V was cut back by 6 bases and J by 5 bases. Germline V gene lookup returns CDR1 MNHEY and CDR2 SVGAGI.

This chain links TRBV2 with TRBJ1-2; no clear D gene. Germline V lookup: CDR1 SNHLY, CDR2 FYNNEI. Trimming pared 2 bases from V and 7 bases from J, leaving 11 bases between. This CDR3 contains 13 residues. The DNA of the CDR3 is TGTGCCAGCAGTGAATCAGGCCCTATTGGCTACACCTTC. This gives the protein CASSESGPIGYTF.

This clone was detected a few times. The chain combines TRBV27 with TRBJ2-3; D remains ambiguous. The CDR3 totals 19 residues. Germline loops: CDR1 MNHEY, CDR2 SMNVEV (reference sequence). Trimming removed 3 bases from V and 1 base from J, with 23 bases in between. The CDR3: CASSLGSRLDGWGTDTQYF. The CDR3 DNA reads TGTGCCAGCAGTTTGGGCAGCCGCCTTGATGGATGGGGCACAGATACGCAGTATTTT.

The V call is TRBV5-4, the J call TRBJ1-2, with D possibly matching TRBD1 (5 bases). There are 14 residues in the CDR3. CDR1 and CDR2 (germline): SGHNT, YYREEE (reference sequence). V was cut by 2 bases and J by 3 bases, with 11 bases left in between. The CDR3: CASSFGSRDYGYTF. For the CDR3, the DNA is TGTGCCAGCAGCTTCGGTTCCAGGGACTATGGCTACACCTTC. The full variable domain, rest sourced from reference TRBV5-4 and TRBJ1-2, is ETGVTQSPTHLIKTRGQQVTLRCSSQSGHNTVSWYQQALGQGPQFIFQYYREEENGRGNFPPRFSGLQFPNYSSELNVNALELDDSALYLCASSFGSRDYGYTFGSGTRLTVV.

The rearrangement joins TRBV2 to TRBJ1-2, with D unresolved. The germline gives CDR1 SNHLY, CDR2 FYNNEI. This CDR3 is 14 amino acids long. Deletions cut 1 base from V and 4 bases from J, with 10 bases between. CDR3 nucleotides: TGTGCCAGCAGTGAAGTACAGCGGGGCTATGGCTACACCTTC. It codes for CASSEVQRGYGYTF.

J is TRBJ2-3 and V is TRBV11-3, with 10 bases that match TRBD2. Per the germline V gene, CDR1 is SGHNT and CDR2 is YENEEA. V trimming: 0 bases; J trimming: 2 bases; junction bases outside the gene matches: 8. This CDR3 has 18 amino acids. CDR3 nucleotide sequence: TGTGCCAGCAGCTTAGATCGGCCTAGCGGGAGTTTCACAGATACGCAGTATTTT. Translated: CASSLDRPSGSFTDTQYF.

This chain joins TRBV14 and TRBJ2-7; TRBD1 matches at 9 bases. CDR3 size: 15 residues. Germline CDR1 is SGHDN and CDR2 is FVKESK. Germline trimming cut 0 bases from V and 7 bases from J; bases unmatched to any gene: 7. As DNA, the CDR3 is TGTGCCAGCAGCCAAGAGTCCTACAGGGGGCGTGAGCAGTACTTC. Translating gives CASSQESYRGREQYF.

V usage is TRBV9 and J usage is TRBJ1-3; D call uncertain. Trimming cost V 0 bases and J 2 bases, with 18 bases left between them. Looked up from germline, CDR1 is SGDLS and CDR2 is YYNGEE. The CDR3 contains 18 residues. The CDR3 here is CASSVGESGGSAGNTIYF. DNA of the CDR3: TGTGCCAGCAGCGTAGGGGAGTCAGGCGGATCGGCTGGAAACACCATATATTTT. The whole variable domain, filled in from reference TRBV9 and TRBJ1-3, reads DSGVTQTPKHLITATGQRVTLRCSPRSGDLSVYWYQQSLDQGLQFLIQYYNGEERAKGNILERFSAQQFPDLHSELNLSSLELGDSALYFCASSVGESGGSAGNTIYFGEGSWLTVV.

The V gene is TRBV30, the J gene TRBJ1-3, with D hard to call. Trimming took 4 bases from V and 4 from J, leaving 11 bases between them. Germline V CDR1 and CDR2: GTSNPN, SVGIG (reference sequence). This CDR3 comprises 13 residues. CDR3 sequence: CAWNLAGGNTIYF. In DNA form, the CDR3 reads TGTGCCTGGAATCTAGCGGGGGGAAACACCATATATTTT. Using reference TRBV30 and TRBJ1-3 for the parts outside the CDR3, the full variable domain is SQTIHQWPATLVQPVGSPLSLECTVEGTSNPNLYWYRQAAGRGLQLLFYSVGIGQISSEVPQNLSASRPQDRQFILSSKKLLLSDSGFYLCAWNLAGGNTIYFGEGSWLTVV.

The rearrangement uses TRBV3-1 (or the pseudogene TRBV3-2) and TRBJ2-2, with 7 bases fitting TRBD1. The CDR3 has 16 amino acids. CDR1 is LGHDT and CDR2 is YNNKEL in the germline V gene (reference sequence). V shed 3 bases, J shed 6 bases, and the junction held 10 bases outside the gene matches. CDR3 amino acids: CASSHARLGGPGELFF. The CDR3 region has the DNA TGTGCCAGCAGCCACGCTCGGCTAGGGGGCCCCGGGGAGCTGTTTTTT.

The chain carries TRBV2 and TRBJ1-3; the D gene is possibly TRBD1 (5 bases). Germline V gene data show CDR1 as SNHLY and CDR2 as FYNNEI. V lost 6 bases to trimming and J lost 0 bases, with 18 bases between them. The CDR3 length is 17 residues. The CDR3 DNA reads TGTGCCAGCAGAATCCGGGACTCCTGGAGCTCTGGAAACACCATATATTTT. This gives the protein CASRIRDSWSSGNTIYF.

This clone was recorded only once. The chain joins TRBV13 to TRBJ1-2; the D is unclear. The CDR3 is 13 amino acids. Trimming left V 0 bases short and J 3 bases short, with 5 bases between. Germline V gene data show CDR1 as PRHDT and CDR2 as FYEKMQ (reference sequence). This CDR3 reads CASSLGQDYGYTF. Written as DNA, the CDR3 is TGTGCCAGCAGCTTAGGGCAGGACTATGGCTACACCTTC.

This rearrangement joins TRBV29-1 to TRBJ1-2; 9 nucleotides align to TRBD1. With V trimmed by 6 bases and J by 6 bases, 5 bases remained unmatched. Germline CDR1 is SQVTM and CDR2 is ANQGSEA. This CDR3 has 12 amino acids. This CDR3 is CSVKDRGNGYTF. In DNA form, the CDR3 reads TGCAGCGTGAAGGACAGGGGAAATGGCTACACCTTC.

V is TRBV2 and J is TRBJ1-4; possibly TRBD1 for D (6 bases). The length of the CDR3 is 16 residues. Trimming pared 4 bases from V and 1 base from J, leaving 13 bases between. The germline V gene encodes CDR1 SNHLY and CDR2 FYNNEI. CDR3 residues: CASSAPPQGTNEKLFF. The CDR3 DNA is TGTGCCAGCAGTGCCCCTCCACAGGGAACTAATGAAAAACTGTTTTTT.

Comment on this clone: The junction shows a germline mismatch at one end, possibly a read error. Here the CDR3 DNA reads TGTGCTAGCAGCTTAGGCGGGTCGAGCAATCAGCCCCAGCATTTT. Its translation: CASSLGGSSNQPQHF. The V gene is TRBV7-8, the J gene TRBJ1-5; D not resolved. There are 15 residues in the CDR3. Germline loops: CDR1 SGHVS, CDR2 FQNEAQ.

V usage is TRBV21-1 and J usage is TRBJ1-1; whether TRBD1, the table's D call, matches the DNA was not checked. TRBV21-1 is a known pseudogene. The CDR3 has 18 residues. The CDR3 DNA follows: TGTGCCAGCAGCAAACTGTGCTCCCCAAGCAGGGGTGGGACTGAAGCTTTCTTT. As protein: CASSKLCSPSRGGTEAFF.